The present T cell receptor (beta chain) was sequenced within a study of T cells after yellow fever vaccination. The CDR3 length is 14 residues. V trimming: 4 bases; J trimming: 4 bases; junction bases outside the gene matches: 6. The V gene's germline CDR1 is SGHRS and CDR2 YFSETQ. This clonotype occurred many times. Antigen unknown. Production of TCR cDNA was by 5'RACE template switching, which also added a universal primer site and UMIs. One entry per CDR3 protein, called by TCRdb with MiXCR from the 5' RACE reads. This repertoire shows 170,000 or so distinct CDR3 sequences, over 7% found once; its top ten account for under 40%. General study findings and limits: Overlap between CD4 and CD8 compartments was detected for a small share of clonotypes.

The sample consisted of CD8+ T cells sorted from PBMCs, taken 45 days after the yellow fever booster vaccination. The sequence was collected from a man younger than 35 who received the YFV17D yellow fever vaccine. The chain employs TRBV5-1 and TRBJ2-3; TRBD2 matches 7 bases. Here the CDR3 reads CASSLLGGADTQYF. The CDR3 DNA sequence: TGCGCCAGCAGCCTCCTGGGGGGGGCAGATACGCAGTATTTT.